This TCR beta chain originates from a study of graft-versus-host responses after intestinal transplantation. Study as a whole: Recipients underwent multivisceral, liver-intestinal, or isolated intestinal transplants. Study outcomes and limitations: Graft-donor T cell macrochimerism in patients accompanied high graft-versus-host to host-versus-graft clonal ratios in allografts.

To note about this clone: Its target is not known.

Trimming cost V 4 bases and J 2 bases; bases outside gene matches: 8. Germline V lookup: CDR1 MNHNS, CDR2 SASEGT. This CDR3 region has 15 residues. The method was immunoSEQ multiplex PCR; TCRdb's version includes in-frame clones alone and lacks a portion of them. The repertoire consists of 50,000 to 75,000 clones, with approximately 94% occurring once and the leading ten covering about 0.4%. The sequenced sample was unstimulated CD4+ T cells sorted from spleen or lymph node cells, obtained before transplant. The sequence came from a human donor who was the organ donor for an intestinal transplant. The chain is built from TRBV6-1 and TRBJ2-7; 7 nucleotides align to TRBD1. The CDR3 is CASSVSRDRTYEQYF. CDR3 nucleotides: TGTGCCAGCAGTGTCTCCCGGGACAGAACCTACGAGCAGTACTTC.